This TCR beta chain was found in a study of cytomegalovirus exposure and HLA in healthy donors. Study conclusions and caveats: Rarity characterized most TCR sequences, yet some public TCRs appeared in many donors.

Points on this clone: The antigen remains undetermined.

Deletions cut 0 bases from V and 6 bases from J, with 8 bases between. The V gene's germline CDR1 is MNHEY and CDR2 SMNVEV (reference sequence). The CDR3 runs to 14 residues. Here immunoSEQ multiplex PCR was the method, and the copy in TCRdb shows in-frame clones only, minus some. The sample has hundreds of thousands of clones, roughly 83% seen once; the top ten hold over 13%. The sample comprised PBMCs. The receptor comes from a young woman in good health and CMV-seropositive. This sequence joins TRBV27 and TRBJ2-2; D gene unclear. The CDR3 DNA sequence: TGTGCCAGCAGTTTATCTATTTCCCCCGGGGAGCTGTTTTTT. This translates into CASSLSISPGELFF.